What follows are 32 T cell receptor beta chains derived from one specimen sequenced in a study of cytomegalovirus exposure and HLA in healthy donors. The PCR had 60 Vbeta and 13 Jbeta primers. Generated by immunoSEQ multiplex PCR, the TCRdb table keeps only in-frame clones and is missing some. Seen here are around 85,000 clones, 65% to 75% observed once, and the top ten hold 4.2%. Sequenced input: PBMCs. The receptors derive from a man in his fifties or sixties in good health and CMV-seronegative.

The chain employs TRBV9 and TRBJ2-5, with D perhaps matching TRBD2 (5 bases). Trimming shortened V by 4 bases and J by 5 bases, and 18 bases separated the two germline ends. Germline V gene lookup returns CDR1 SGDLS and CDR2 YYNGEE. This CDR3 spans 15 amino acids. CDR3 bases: TGTGCCAGCAGCAGAGGGAAGGACCAATGGGAGACCCAGTACTTC. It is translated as CASSRGKDQWETQYF.

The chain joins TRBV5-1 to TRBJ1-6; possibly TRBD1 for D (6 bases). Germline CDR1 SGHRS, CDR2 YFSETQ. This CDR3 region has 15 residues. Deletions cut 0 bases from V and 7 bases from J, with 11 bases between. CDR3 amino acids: CASSLAQQGNSPLHF. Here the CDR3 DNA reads TGCGCCAGCAGCTTGGCCCAACAGGGAAATTCACCCCTCCACTTT.

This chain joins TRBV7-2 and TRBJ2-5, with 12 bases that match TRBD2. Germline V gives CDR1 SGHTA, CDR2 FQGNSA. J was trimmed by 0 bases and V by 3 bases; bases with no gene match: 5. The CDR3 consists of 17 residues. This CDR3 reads CASSLLAGGTNQETQYF. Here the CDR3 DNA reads TGTGCCAGCAGCTTGCTAGCGGGGGGGACAAACCAAGAGACCCAGTACTTC.

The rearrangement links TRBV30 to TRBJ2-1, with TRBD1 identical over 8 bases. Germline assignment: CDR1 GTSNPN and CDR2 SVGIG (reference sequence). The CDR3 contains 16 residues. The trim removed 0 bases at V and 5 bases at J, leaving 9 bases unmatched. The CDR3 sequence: CAWSVLRQGTNNEQFF. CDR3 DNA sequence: TGTGCCTGGAGTGTTTTAAGACAGGGGACCAACAATGAGCAGTTCTTC.

CDR3 sequence (DNA): TGTGCCATCAGTGAGTCGGGGTCGGGGGAGGAATACGAGCAGTACTTC. Protein product: CAISESGSGEEYEQYF. This chain uses TRBV10-3 with TRBJ2-7; D is perhaps TRBD2 (6 bases). V dropped 0 bases and J dropped 4 bases, with 16 bases sitting between them. CDR1 is ENHRY and CDR2 is SYGVKD in the germline V gene. The CDR3 loop spans 16 amino acids.

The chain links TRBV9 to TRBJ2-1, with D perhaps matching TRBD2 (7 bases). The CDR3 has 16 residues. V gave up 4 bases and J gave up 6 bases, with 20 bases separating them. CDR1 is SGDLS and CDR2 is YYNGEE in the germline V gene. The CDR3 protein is CASSPRGSGGPNEQFF. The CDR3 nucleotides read TGTGCCAGCAGCCCCCGGGGCTCGGGGGGCCCCAATGAGCAGTTCTTC.

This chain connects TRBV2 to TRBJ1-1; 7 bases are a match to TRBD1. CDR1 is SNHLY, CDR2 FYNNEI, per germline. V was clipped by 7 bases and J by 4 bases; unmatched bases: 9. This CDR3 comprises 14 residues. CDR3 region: CASNVQGTGTEAFF. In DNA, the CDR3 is TGTGCCAGCAATGTACAGGGGACTGGCACTGAAGCTTTCTTT.

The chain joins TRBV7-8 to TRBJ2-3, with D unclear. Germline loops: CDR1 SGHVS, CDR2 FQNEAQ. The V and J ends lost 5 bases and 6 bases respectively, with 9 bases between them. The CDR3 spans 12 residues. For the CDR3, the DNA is TGTGCCAGCAGCCAAGCGCCGGATACGCAGTATTTT. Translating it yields CASSQAPDTQYF.

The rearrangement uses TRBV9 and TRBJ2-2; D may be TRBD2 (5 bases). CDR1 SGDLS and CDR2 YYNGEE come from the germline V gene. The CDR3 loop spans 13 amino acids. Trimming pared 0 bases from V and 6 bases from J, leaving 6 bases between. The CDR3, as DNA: TGTGCCAGCAGCGTAGGAGGGCCCGGGGAGCTGTTTTTT. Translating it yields CASSVGGPGELFF. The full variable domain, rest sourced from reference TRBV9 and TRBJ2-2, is DSGVTQTPKHLITATGQRVTLRCSPRSGDLSVYWYQQSLDQGLQFLIQYYNGEERAKGNILERFSAQQFPDLHSELNLSSLELGDSALYFCASSVGGPGELFFGEGSRLTVL.

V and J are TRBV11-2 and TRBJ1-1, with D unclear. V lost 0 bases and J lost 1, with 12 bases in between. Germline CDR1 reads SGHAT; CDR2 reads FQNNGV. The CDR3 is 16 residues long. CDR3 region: CASSLDLFRSNTEAFF. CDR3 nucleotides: TGTGCCAGCAGCTTAGATCTCTTCAGATCGAACACTGAAGCTTTCTTT.

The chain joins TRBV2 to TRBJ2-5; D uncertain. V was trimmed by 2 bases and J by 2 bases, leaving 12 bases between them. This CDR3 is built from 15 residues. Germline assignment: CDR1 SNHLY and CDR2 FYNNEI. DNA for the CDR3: TGTGCCAGCAGTGAATTTTCGACTGCACAAGAGACCCAGTACTTC. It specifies CASSEFSTAQETQYF.

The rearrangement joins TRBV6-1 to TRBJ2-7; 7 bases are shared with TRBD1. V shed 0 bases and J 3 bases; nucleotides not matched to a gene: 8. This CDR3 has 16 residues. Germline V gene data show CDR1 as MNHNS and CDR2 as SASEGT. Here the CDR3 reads CASSEALGDSNYEQYF. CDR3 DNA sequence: TGTGCCAGCAGTGAAGCGCTAGGGGACAGTAACTACGAGCAGTACTTC.

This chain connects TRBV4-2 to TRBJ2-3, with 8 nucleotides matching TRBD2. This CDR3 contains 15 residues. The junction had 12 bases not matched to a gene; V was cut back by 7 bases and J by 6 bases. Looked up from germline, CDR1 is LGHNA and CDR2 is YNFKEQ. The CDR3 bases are TGTGCCAGCACCCCGGTAGCGGGGCATCGGGATACGCAGTATTTT. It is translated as CASTPVAGHRDTQYF.

The CDR3 spells CASSTTATNTGELFF. The CDR3 nucleotides are TGTGCCAGCAGTACGACAGCAACGAACACCGGGGAGCTGTTTTTT. The chain employs TRBV6-5 and TRBJ2-2; TRBD1 is a possible D gene (5 bases). Trimming left V 5 bases short and J 0 bases short, with 10 bases between. Looked up from germline, CDR1 is MNHEY and CDR2 is SVGAGI. This CDR3 spans 15 amino acids.

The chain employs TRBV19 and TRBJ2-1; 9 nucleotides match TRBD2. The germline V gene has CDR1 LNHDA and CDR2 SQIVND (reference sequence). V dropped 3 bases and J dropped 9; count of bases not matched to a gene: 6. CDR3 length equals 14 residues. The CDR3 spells CASSIGPSGAEQFF. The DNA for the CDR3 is TGTGCCAGTAGTATTGGGCCTAGCGGGGCTGAGCAGTTCTTC.

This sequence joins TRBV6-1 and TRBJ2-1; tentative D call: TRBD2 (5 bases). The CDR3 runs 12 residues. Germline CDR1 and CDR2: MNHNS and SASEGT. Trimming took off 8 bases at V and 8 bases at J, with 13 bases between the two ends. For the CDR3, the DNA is TGTGCCAGCGGTGGAGGTTTCGATGAGCAGTTCTTC. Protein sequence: CASGGGFDEQFF.

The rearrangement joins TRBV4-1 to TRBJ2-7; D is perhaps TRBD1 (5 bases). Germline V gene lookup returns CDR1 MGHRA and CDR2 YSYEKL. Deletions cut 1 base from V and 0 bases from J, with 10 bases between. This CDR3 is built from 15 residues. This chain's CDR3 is CASSQGQSSSYEQYF. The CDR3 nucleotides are TGCGCCAGCAGCCAAGGACAGTCTTCCTCCTACGAGCAGTACTTC.

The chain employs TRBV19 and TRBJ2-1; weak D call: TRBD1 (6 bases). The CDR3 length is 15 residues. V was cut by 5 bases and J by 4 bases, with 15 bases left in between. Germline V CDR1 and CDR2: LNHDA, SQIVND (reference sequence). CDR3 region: CASSQGSQGYNEQFF. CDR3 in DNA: TGTGCCAGTAGTCAGGGGAGCCAAGGTTACAATGAGCAGTTCTTC.

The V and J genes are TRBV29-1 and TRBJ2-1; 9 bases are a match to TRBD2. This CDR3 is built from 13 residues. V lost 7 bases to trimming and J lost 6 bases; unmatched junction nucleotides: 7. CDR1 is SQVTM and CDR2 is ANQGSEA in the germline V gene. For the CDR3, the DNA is TGCAGCGCAAATAGCGGGGGTGGCAATGAGCAGTTCTTC. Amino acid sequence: CSANSGGGNEQFF.

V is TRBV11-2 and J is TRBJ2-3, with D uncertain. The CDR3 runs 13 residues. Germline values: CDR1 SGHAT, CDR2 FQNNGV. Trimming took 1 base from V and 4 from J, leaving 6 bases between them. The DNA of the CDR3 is TGTGCCAGCAGCTTAGTTGCGTCAGATACGCAGTATTTT. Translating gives CASSLVASDTQYF.

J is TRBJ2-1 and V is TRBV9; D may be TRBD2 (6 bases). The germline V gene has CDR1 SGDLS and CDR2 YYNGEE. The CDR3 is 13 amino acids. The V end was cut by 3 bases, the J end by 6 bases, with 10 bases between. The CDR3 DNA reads TGTGCCAGCAGCGGCCGGGACTCCAATGAGCAGTTCTTC. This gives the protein CASSGRDSNEQFF. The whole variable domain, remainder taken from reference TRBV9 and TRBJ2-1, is DSGVTQTPKHLITATGQRVTLRCSPRSGDLSVYWYQQSLDQGLQFLIQYYNGEERAKGNILERFSAQQFPDLHSELNLSSLELGDSALYFCASSGRDSNEQFFGPGTRLTVL.

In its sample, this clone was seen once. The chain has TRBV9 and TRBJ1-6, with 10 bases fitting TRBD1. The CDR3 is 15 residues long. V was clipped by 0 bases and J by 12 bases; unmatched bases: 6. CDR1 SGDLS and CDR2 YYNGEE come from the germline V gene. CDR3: CASSVGDRGPRPLHF. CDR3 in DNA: TGTGCCAGCAGCGTAGGGGACAGGGGACCAAGACCCCTCCACTTT.

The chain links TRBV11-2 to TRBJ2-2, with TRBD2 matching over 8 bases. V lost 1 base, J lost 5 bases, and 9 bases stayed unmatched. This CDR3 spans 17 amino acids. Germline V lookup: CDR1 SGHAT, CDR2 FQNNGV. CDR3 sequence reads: CASSLAPGGGKTGELFF. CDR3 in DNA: TGTGCCAGCAGCTTAGCCCCTGGCGGGGGGAAAACCGGGGAGCTGTTTTTT.

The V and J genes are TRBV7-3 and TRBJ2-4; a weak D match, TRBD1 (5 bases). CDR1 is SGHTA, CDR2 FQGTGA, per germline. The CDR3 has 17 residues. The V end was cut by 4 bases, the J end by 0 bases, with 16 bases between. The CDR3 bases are TGTGCCAGCAGCTCCGAGGACACCGATCTAGCCAAAAACATTCAGTACTTC. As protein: CASSSEDTDLAKNIQYF.

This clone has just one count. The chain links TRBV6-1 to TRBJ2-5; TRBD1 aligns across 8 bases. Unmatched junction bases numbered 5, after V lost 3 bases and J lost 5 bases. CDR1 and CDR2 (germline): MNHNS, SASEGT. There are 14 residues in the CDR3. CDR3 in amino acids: CASSETGVRETQYF. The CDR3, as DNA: TGTGCCAGCAGTGAGACAGGGGTCAGGGAGACCCAGTACTTC.

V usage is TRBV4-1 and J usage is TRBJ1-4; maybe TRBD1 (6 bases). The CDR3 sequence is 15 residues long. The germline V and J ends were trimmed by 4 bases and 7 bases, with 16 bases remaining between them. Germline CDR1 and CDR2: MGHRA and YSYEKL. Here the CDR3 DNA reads TGCGCCAGCAGCCCCCCACAGGGATCTGCTGAAAAACTGTTTTTT. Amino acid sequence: CASSPPQGSAEKLFF.

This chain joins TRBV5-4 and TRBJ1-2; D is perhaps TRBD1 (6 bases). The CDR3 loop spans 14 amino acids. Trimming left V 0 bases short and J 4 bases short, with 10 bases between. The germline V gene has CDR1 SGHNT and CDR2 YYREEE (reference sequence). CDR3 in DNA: TGTGCCAGCAGCTTGGAAACAGGGATCTATGGCTACACCTTC. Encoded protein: CASSLETGIYGYTF.

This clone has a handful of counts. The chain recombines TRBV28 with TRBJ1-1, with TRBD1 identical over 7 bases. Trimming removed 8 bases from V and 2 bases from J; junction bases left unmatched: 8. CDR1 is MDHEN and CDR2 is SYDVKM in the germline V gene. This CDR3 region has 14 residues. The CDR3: CASFPGQTNTEAFF. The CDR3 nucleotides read TGTGCCAGCTTTCCGGGACAGACTAACACTGAAGCTTTCTTT.

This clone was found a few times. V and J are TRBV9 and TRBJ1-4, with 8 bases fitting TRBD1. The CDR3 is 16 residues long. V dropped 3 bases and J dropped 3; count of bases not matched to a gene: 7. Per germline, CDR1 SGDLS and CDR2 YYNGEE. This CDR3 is CASSASRQGSNEKLFF. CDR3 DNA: TGTGCCAGCAGCGCCTCCCGACAGGGGTCTAATGAAAAACTGTTTTTT. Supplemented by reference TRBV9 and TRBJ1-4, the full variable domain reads DSGVTQTPKHLITATGQRVTLRCSPRSGDLSVYWYQQSLDQGLQFLIQYYNGEERAKGNILERFSAQQFPDLHSELNLSSLELGDSALYFCASSASRQGSNEKLFFGSGTQLSVL.

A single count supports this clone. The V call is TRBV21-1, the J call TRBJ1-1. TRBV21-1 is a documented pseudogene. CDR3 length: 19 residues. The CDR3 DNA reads TGTGCCAGCAGCAAAGAAATGTCGGCCGAAATAGGACTAAACACTGAAGCTTTCTTT. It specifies CASSKEMSAEIGLNTEAFF.

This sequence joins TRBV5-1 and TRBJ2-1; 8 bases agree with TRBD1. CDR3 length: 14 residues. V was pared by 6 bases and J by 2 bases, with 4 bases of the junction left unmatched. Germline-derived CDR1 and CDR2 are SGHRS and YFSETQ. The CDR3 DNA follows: TGCGCCAGCAACCCACAGGGGGCCTACAATGAGCAGTTCTTC. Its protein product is CASNPQGAYNEQFF.

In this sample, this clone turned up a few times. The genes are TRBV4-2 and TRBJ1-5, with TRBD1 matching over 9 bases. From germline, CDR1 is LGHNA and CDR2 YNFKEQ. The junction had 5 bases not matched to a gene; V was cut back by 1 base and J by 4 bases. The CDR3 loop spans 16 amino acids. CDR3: CASSQGTGEGNQPQHF. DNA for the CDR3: TGTGCCAGCAGCCAAGGGACAGGGGAAGGGAATCAGCCCCAGCATTTT.